This T cell receptor (beta chain) is drawn from a study of regulatory T cells in long-lasting Graves disease. There are many counts of this clonotype. Per germline, CDR1 GTSNPN and CDR2 SVGIG (reference sequence). V lost 4 bases to trimming and J lost 3 bases; unmatched junction nucleotides: 3. This CDR3 has 13 residues. Combining iRepertoire HTBI primers with Arm-PCR of CDR3 regions, the authors built TCR beta libraries. TCRdb re-called the multiplex PCR reads through MiXCR, storing one row per CDR3 protein. Among 350,000 to 450,000 distinct CDR3 sequences listed, about 15% were seen once. Time point meaning: newly diagnosed GD, antithyroid drugs for less than 3 months. From PBMCs, RNA was extracted and then used to make the TCR library. These same data were also listed under a study on T cells in Graves' hyperthyroidism and ophthalmopathy. That report adds: Exclusion of patients followed from uncontrolled infection, other autoimmune disease, pregnancy or lactation. Stable hyperthyroidism was separated from ophthalmopathy by a model based on 13 V-J features.

The receptor's source is a woman in her 30s with Graves disease. The V call is TRBV30, the J call TRBJ2-7; 10 nucleotides agree with TRBD1. Here the sequenced sample was peripheral blood mononuclear cells (PBMCs), taken at new diagnosis, from a patient treated with antithyroid drugs. As DNA, the CDR3 is TGTGCCTGGATCGGACAGGGGGACTACGAGCAGTACTTC. Its translation: CAWIGQGDYEQYF.